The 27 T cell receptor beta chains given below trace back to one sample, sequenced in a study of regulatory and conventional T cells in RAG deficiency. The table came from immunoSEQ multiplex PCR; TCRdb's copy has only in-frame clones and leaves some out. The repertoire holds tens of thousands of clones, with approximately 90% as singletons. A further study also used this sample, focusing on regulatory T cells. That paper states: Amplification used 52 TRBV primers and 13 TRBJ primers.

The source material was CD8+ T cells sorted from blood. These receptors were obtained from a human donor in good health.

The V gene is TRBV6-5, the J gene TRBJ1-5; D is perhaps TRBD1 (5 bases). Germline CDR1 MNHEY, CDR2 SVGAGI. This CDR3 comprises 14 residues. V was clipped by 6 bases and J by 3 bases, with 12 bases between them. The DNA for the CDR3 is TGTGCCAGCAGACCGGGGCGCACCAATCAGCCCCAGCATTTT. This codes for CASRPGRTNQPQHF.

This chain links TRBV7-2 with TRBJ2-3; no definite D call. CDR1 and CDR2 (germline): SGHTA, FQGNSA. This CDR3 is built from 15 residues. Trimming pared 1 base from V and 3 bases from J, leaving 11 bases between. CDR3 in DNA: TGTGCCAGCAGCTTAGAGAGGACCTCAACAGATACGCAGTATTTT. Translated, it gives CASSLERTSTDTQYF.

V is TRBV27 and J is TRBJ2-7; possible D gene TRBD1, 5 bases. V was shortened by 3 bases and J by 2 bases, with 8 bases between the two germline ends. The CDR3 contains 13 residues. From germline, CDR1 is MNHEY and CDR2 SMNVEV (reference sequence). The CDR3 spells CASSLGRAYEQYF. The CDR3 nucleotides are TGTGCCAGCAGTTTGGGCAGGGCCTACGAGCAGTACTTC.

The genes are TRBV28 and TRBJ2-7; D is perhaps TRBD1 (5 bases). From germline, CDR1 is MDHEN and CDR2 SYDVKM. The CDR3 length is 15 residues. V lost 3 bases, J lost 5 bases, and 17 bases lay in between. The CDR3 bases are TGTGCCAGCAGTTTGGCCTTCCGGCAGGGAAACGAGCAGTACTTC. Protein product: CASSLAFRQGNEQYF.

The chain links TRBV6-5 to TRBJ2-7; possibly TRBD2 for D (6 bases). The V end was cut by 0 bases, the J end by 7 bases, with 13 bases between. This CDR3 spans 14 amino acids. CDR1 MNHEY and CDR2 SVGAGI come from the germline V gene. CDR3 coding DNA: TGTGCCAGCAGTTACTCCTCTGGGGCGGGGGAGCAGTACTTC. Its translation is CASSYSSGAGEQYF.

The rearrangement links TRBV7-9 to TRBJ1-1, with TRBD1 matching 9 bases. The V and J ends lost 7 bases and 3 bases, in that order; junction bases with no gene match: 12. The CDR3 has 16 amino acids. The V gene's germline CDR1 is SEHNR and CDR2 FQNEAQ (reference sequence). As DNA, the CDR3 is TGTGCCAGCACGGACTCCGGGACAGGGCGATACACTGAAGCTTTCTTT. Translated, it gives CASTDSGTGRYTEAFF. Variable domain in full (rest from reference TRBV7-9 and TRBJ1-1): DTGVSQNPRHKITKRGQNVTFRCDPISEHNRLYWYRQTLGQGPEFLTYFQNEAQLEKSRLLSDRFSAERPKGSFSTLEIQRTEQGDSAMYLCASTDSGTGRYTEAFFGQGTRLTVV.

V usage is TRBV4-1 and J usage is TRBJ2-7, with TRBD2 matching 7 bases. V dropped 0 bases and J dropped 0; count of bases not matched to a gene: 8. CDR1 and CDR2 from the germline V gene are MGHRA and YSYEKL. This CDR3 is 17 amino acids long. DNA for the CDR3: TGCGCCAGCAGCCAAGATGAATCCAGCGGGGCCTCCTACGAGCAGTACTTC. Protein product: CASSQDESSGASYEQYF.

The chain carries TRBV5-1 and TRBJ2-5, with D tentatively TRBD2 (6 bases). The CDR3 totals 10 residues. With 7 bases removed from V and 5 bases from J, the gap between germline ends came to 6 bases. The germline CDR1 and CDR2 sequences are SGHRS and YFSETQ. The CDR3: CASAGETQYF. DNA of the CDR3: TGCGCCAGCGCGGGGGAGACCCAGTACTTC.

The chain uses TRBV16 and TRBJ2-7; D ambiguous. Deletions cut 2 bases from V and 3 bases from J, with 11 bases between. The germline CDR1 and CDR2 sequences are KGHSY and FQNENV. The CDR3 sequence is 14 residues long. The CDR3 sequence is CASSQASRYYEQYF. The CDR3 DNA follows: TGTGCCAGCAGCCAAGCCAGCCGGTACTACGAGCAGTACTTC.

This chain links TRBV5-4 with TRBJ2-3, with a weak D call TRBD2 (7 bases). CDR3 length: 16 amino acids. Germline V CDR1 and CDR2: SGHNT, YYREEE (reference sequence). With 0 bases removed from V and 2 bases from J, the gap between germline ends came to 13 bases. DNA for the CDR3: TGTGCCAGCAGCTTGGAGGGGGGGGGCTTCACAGATACGCAGTATTTT. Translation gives CASSLEGGGFTDTQYF.

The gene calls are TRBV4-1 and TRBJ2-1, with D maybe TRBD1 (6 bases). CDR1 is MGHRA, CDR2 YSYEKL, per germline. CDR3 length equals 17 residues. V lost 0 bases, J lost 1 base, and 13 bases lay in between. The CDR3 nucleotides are TGCGCCAGCAGCCAAGAAGCTTTAGGGACATCCTACAATGAGCAGTTCTTC. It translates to CASSQEALGTSYNEQFF.

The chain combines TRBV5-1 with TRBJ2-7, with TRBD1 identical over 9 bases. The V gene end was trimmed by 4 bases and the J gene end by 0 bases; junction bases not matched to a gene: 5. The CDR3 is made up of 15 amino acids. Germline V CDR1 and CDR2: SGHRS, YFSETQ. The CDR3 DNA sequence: TGCGCCAGCAGCCTGGACAGGGGAACCTCCTACGAGCAGTACTTC. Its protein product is CASSLDRGTSYEQYF.

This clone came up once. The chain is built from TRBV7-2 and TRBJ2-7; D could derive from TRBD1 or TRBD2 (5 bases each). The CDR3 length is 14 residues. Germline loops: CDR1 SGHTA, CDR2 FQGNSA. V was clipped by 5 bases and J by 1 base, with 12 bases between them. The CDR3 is CASSHGTGSYEQYF. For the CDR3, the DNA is TGTGCCAGCAGCCACGGGACCGGTTCCTACGAGCAGTACTTC.

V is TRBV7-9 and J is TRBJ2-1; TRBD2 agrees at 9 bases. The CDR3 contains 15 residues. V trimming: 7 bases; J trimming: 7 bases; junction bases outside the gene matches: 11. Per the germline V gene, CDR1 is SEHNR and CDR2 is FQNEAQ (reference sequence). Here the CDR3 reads CASTHSGSAENEQFF. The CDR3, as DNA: TGTGCCAGCACCCATAGCGGGAGTGCGGAGAATGAGCAGTTCTTC. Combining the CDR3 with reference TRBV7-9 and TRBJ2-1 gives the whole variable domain DTGVSQNPRHKITKRGQNVTFRCDPISEHNRLYWYRQTLGQGPEFLTYFQNEAQLEKSRLLSDRFSAERPKGSFSTLEIQRTEQGDSAMYLCASTHSGSAENEQFFGPGTRLTVL.

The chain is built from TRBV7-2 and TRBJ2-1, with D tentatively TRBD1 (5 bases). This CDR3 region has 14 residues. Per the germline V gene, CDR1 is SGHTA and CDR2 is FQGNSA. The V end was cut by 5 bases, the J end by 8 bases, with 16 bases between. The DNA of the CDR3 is TGTGCCAGCAGCGGGGCGAGTAGATGGTATGAGCAGTTCTTC. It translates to CASSGASRWYEQFF.

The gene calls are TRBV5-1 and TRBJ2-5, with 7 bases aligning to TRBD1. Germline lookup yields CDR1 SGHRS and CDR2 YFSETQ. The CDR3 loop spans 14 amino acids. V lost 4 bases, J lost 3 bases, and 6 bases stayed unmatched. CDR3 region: CASSPGTAKETQYF. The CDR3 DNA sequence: TGCGCCAGCAGCCCCGGGACAGCCAAAGAGACCCAGTACTTC.

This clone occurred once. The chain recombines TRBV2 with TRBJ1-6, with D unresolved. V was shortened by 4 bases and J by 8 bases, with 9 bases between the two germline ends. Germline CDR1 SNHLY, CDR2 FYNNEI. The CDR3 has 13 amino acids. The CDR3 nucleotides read TGTGCCAGCAGTGGATTTGTTGATTCACCCCTCCACTTT. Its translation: CASSGFVDSPLHF.

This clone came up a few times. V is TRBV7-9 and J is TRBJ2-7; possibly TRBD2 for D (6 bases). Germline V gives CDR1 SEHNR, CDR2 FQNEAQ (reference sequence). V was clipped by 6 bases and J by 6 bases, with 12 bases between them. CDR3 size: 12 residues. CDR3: CASRTTSSEQYF. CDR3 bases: TGTGCCAGCAGAACTACTAGCTCCGAGCAGTACTTC.

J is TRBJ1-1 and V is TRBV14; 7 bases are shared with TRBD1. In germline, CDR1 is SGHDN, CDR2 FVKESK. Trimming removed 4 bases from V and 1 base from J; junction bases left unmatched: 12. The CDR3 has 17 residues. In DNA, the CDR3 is TGTGCCAGCAGCCCTAAAGTTCAGGACAGGCGGAACACTGAAGCTTTCTTT. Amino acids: CASSPKVQDRRNTEAFF. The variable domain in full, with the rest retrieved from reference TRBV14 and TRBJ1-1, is EAGVTQFPSHSVIEKGQTVTLRCDPISGHDNLYWYRRVMGKEIKFLLHFVKESKQDESGMPNNRFLAERTGGTYSTLKVQPAELEDSGVYFCASSPKVQDRRNTEAFFGQGTRLTVV.

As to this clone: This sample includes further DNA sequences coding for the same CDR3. This chain's CDR3 is CASTPATQAREQFF. CDR3 nucleotide sequence: TGTGCCAGCACCCCGGCCACCCAAGCCCGTGAGCAGTTCTTC. The chain employs TRBV7-9 and TRBJ2-1; D uncertain. V shed 7 bases and J shed 9 bases, with 19 bases lying between them. CDR1 and CDR2 from the germline V gene are SEHNR and FQNEAQ (reference sequence). The CDR3 has 14 residues.

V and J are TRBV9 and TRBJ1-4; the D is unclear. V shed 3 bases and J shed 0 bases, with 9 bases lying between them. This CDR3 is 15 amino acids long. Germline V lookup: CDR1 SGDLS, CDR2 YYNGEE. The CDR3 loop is CASSAEGATNEKLFF. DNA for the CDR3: TGTGCCAGCAGCGCCGAGGGCGCAACTAATGAAAAACTGTTTTTT.

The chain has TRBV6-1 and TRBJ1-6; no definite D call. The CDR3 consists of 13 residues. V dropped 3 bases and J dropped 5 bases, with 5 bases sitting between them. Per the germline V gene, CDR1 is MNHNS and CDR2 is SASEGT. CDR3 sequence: CASSDADNSPLHF. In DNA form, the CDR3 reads TGTGCCAGCAGTGATGCAGATAATTCACCCCTCCACTTT.

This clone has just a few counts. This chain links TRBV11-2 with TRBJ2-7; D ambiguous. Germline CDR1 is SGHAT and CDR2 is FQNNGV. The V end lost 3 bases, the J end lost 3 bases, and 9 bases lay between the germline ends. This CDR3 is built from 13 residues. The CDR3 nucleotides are TGTGCCAGCAGCTTGAGCCAGCTCTACGAGCAGTACTTC. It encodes CASSLSQLYEQYF.

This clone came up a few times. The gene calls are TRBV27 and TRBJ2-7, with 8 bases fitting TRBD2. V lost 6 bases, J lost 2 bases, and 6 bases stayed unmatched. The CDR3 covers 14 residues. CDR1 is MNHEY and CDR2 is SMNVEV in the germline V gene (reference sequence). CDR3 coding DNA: TGTGCCAGCAGCCCGGGGGGGGGAGCCTACGAGCAGTACTTC. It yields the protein CASSPGGGAYEQYF.

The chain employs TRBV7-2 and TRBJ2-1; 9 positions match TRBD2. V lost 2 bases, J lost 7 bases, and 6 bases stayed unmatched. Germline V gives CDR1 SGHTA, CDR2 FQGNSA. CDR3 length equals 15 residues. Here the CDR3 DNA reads TGTGCCAGCAGCTTATTTAGCGGGAGCGAGAATGAGCAGTTCTTC. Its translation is CASSLFSGSENEQFF.

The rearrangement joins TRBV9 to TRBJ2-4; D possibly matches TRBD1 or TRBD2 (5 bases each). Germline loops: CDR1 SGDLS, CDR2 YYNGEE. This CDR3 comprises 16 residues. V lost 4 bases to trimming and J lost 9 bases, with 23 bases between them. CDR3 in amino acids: CASSPTRGGQRAIQYF. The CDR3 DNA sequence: TGTGCCAGCAGCCCCACACGGGGCGGTCAGCGAGCCATTCAGTACTTC.

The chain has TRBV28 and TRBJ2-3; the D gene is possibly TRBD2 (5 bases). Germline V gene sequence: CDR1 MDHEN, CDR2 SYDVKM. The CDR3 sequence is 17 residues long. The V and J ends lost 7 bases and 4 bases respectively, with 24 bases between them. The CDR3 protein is CASTMEAASPVADTQYF. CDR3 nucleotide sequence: TGTGCCAGCACCATGGAGGCGGCTAGCCCAGTCGCAGATACGCAGTATTTT.